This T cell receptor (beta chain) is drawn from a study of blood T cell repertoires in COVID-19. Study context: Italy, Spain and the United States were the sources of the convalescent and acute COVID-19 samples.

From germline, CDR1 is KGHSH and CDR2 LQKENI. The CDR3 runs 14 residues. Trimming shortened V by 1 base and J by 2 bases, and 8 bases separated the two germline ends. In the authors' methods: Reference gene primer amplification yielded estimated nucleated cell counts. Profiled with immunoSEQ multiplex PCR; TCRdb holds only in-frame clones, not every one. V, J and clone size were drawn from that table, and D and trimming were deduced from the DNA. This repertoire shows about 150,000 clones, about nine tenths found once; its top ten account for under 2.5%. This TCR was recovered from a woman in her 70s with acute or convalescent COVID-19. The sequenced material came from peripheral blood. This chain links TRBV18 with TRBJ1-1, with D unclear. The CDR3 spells CASSPQHRNTEAFF. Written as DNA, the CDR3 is TGTGCCAGCTCACCACAGCACAGAAACACTGAAGCTTTCTTT.